The 5 T cell receptor beta chains below all came from one sample that was sequenced in a study of shared clonotypes between healthy human individuals. TCRdb's copy holds only in-frame clones and misses some; the assay was immunoSEQ multiplex PCR. Of fewer than 1.8 million clones detected, approximately 98.5% appear once; the ten largest clones hold 0.36%. The sequencing sample was made of naive CD4+ T cells sorted from blood. Specified subset: CD45RA+ positively selected. Every receptor here comes from a man aged 30 to 45 in good health.

The V gene is TRBV9, the J gene TRBJ2-2; D not resolved. Germline CDR1 SGDLS, CDR2 YYNGEE. This CDR3 has 13 residues. V was cut by 3 bases and J by 4 bases, with 7 bases left in between. This CDR3 reads CASSADPTGELFF. The CDR3 DNA follows: TGTGCCAGCAGCGCGGACCCCACCGGGGAGCTGTTTTTT.

V and J are TRBV7-2 and TRBJ2-3; D is possibly TRBD2 (6 bases). The CDR3 runs to 16 residues. Trimming removed 2 bases from V and 4 bases from J, with 16 bases in between. Germline loops: CDR1 SGHTA, CDR2 FQGNSA. CDR3 in amino acids: CASSLTRAAGPDTQYF. The CDR3 bases are TGTGCCAGCAGCTTAACCCGGGCAGCGGGCCCAGATACGCAGTATTTT.

The rearrangement uses TRBV5-1 and TRBJ2-1; 8 bases align to TRBD2. With 4 bases clipped from V and 3 bases from J, the junction kept 3 bases outside the gene matches. CDR1 SGHRS and CDR2 YFSETQ come from the germline V gene. This CDR3 is 14 amino acids long. CDR3 sequence (DNA): TGCGCCAGCAGCACTAGCGGAAACTACAATGAGCAGTTCTTC. Translated: CASSTSGNYNEQFF.

This sequence joins TRBV10-1 and TRBJ2-3; tentatively, D is TRBD2 (5 bases). The CDR3 is 17 amino acids. Per the germline V gene, CDR1 is WNHNN and CDR2 is SYGVQD (reference sequence). V gave up 4 bases and J gave up 2 bases, with 19 bases separating them. The CDR3: CASSASGLPYPTDTQYF. Written as DNA, the CDR3 is TGCGCCAGCAGTGCGTCCGGACTCCCATACCCCACAGATACGCAGTATTTT.

On this clone itself: In the same sample, other DNA sequences code for this CDR3. The CDR3 DNA follows: TGCGCCAGCAGCCAAGCGGGAGGCCCCTACGAGCAGTACTTC. Translating it yields CASSQAGGPYEQYF. The chain links TRBV4-1 to TRBJ2-7, with 7 bases aligning to TRBD2. The CDR3 is 14 amino acids. Trimming took 1 base from V and 2 from J; bases not matched to a gene: 2. The germline gives CDR1 MGHRA, CDR2 YSYEKL.